Shown below are 19 T cell receptor beta chains from a single sample sequenced in a study of blood T cell repertoires in COVID-19. Sequenced by immunoSEQ multiplex PCR; TCRdb stores in-frame clones only, minus some. Altogether some 330,000 clones are present, about nine tenths being singletons, with the ten largest covering 4% to 5%. Specimen: PBMCs or T cells enriched from blood (not recorded which). All receptors come from a man aged 25 to 45 who had recovered from COVID-19.

V is TRBV29-1 and J is TRBJ1-5; D possibly corresponds to TRBD1 (5 bases). Germline CDR1 reads SQVTM; CDR2 reads ANQGSEA. CDR3 length: 16 amino acids. Trimming pared 6 bases from V and 2 bases from J, leaving 20 bases between. Here the CDR3 reads CSVVEPGLTGNQPQHF. CDR3 coding DNA: TGCAGCGTCGTGGAACCAGGGTTGACGGGCAATCAGCCCCAGCATTTT.

J is TRBJ2-5 and V is TRBV18, with D possibly matching TRBD2 (5 bases). Germline loops: CDR1 KGHSH, CDR2 LQKENI. The CDR3 contains 13 residues. The ends were cut back, 6 bases at V and 5 bases at J, with 13 bases in the middle. The CDR3 bases are TGTGCCAGCTCCCCCAGTAGGAGGGAGACCCAGTACTTC. This translates into CASSPSRRETQYF.

The gene calls are TRBV12-1 and TRBJ2-1; TRBD2, as called in the table, went unchecked against the DNA. TRBV12-1 is listed as a pseudogene. The CDR3 has 19 amino acids. The CDR3 DNA reads as TGTGCCAGCAGCTTTAATGGACTAGCGGTTAACTACCGGGGCAATGAGCAGTTCTTC. It specifies CASSFNGLAVNYRGNEQFF.

The chain links TRBV7-2 to TRBJ1-3, with 9 bases lining up with TRBD1. Germline-derived CDR1 and CDR2 are SGHTA and FQGNSA. The CDR3 consists of 17 residues. With V trimmed by 2 bases and J by 1 base, 6 bases remained unmatched. In nucleotides, the CDR3 is TGTGCCAGCAGCTTAATAGGACAGGGGACATCTGGAAACACCATATATTTT. Residues: CASSLIGQGTSGNTIYF. The full variable domain, rest sourced from reference TRBV7-2 and TRBJ1-3, is GAGVSQSPSNKVTEKGKDVELRCDPISGHTALYWYRQSLGQGLEFLIYFQGNSAPDKSGLPSDRFSAERTGGSVSTLTIQRTQQEDSAVYLCASSLIGQGTSGNTIYFGEGSWLTVV.

The CDR3 sequence: CAWKRGQGNQPQHF. The CDR3 DNA follows: TGTGCCTGGAAGAGGGGACAGGGAAATCAGCCCCAGCATTTT. The chain links TRBV30 to TRBJ1-5, with 9 positions matching TRBD1. The CDR3 runs to 14 residues. The J segment lost 4 bases and the V segment lost 4 bases, leaving 5 bases of the junction unmatched. Germline values: CDR1 GTSNPN, CDR2 SVGIG (reference sequence).

This rearrangement joins TRBV10-2 to TRBJ1-5; maybe TRBD1 (6 bases). Trimming shortened V by 3 bases and J by 3 bases, and 9 bases separated the two germline ends. Germline V CDR1 and CDR2: WSHSY, SAAADI. The CDR3 has 14 amino acids. CDR3 residues: CASSDPGVNQPQHF. As DNA, the CDR3 is TGCGCCAGCAGTGATCCAGGGGTCAATCAGCCCCAGCATTTT.

CDR3 in amino acids: CASSFDRGRRGGYTF. The CDR3 coding sequence is TGTGCCAGCAGCTTCGACAGGGGCCGGCGCGGTGGCTACACCTTC. The chain has TRBV5-6 and TRBJ1-2; 8 bases match TRBD1. V lost 2 bases to trimming and J lost 7 bases; unmatched junction nucleotides: 10. CDR1 SGHDT and CDR2 YYEEEE come from the germline V gene. The CDR3 length is 15 residues.

The chain uses TRBV5-1 and TRBJ1-6; TRBD1 might be the D (5 bases). The CDR3 extends over 16 amino acids. Germline-derived CDR1 and CDR2 are SGHRS and YFSETQ. V was cut by 1 base and J by 0 bases, with 8 bases left in between. The DNA of the CDR3 is TGCGCCAGCAGCTTGTCAGGGAACTCCTATAATTCACCCCTCCACTTT. It yields the protein CASSLSGNSYNSPLHF. The full variable domain, its missing parts supplied by reference TRBV5-1 and TRBJ1-6, is KAGVTQTPRYLIKTRGQQVTLSCSPISGHRSVSWYQQTPGQGLQFLFEYFSETQRNKGNFPGRFSGRQFSNSRSEMNVSTLELGDSALYLCASSLSGNSYNSPLHFGNGTRLTVT.

This clone has only one observation. The rearrangement links TRBV28 to TRBJ1-4; 10 bases are shared with TRBD1. The CDR3 has 14 amino acids. J gave up 7 bases and V 4 bases, and 3 bases lay outside the gene matches. In germline, CDR1 is MDHEN, CDR2 SYDVKM. The CDR3 is CASSWTGGVEKLFF. The CDR3 DNA follows: TGTGCCAGCAGTTGGACAGGGGGAGTTGAAAAACTGTTTTTT.

The V call is TRBV27, the J call TRBJ2-3; D perhaps matches TRBD1 (6 bases). Germline loops: CDR1 MNHEY, CDR2 SMNVEV (reference sequence). The CDR3 has 15 residues. V was trimmed by 4 bases and J by 2 bases, leaving 13 bases between them. Here the CDR3 DNA reads TGTGCCAGCAGTTCATCCGACAGGTTCACAGATACGCAGTATTTT. Encoded protein: CASSSSDRFTDTQYF.

The V and J genes are TRBV7-2 and TRBJ1-5; the match to TRBD1 covers 10 bases. V lost 1 base and J lost 6; bases outside the gene matches: 6. Germline V gene lookup returns CDR1 SGHTA and CDR2 FQGNSA. The CDR3 spans 16 residues. CDR3 region: CASSLVGQGRSQPQHF. CDR3 sequence (DNA): TGTGCCAGCAGCTTAGTGGGACAGGGGCGAAGTCAGCCCCAGCATTTT.

This chain links TRBV5-1 with TRBJ1-6; tentative D call: TRBD1 (6 bases). The CDR3 contains 16 residues. The germline V gene has CDR1 SGHRS and CDR2 YFSETQ. V was trimmed by 4 bases and J by 9 bases, leaving 20 bases between them. CDR3 bases: TGCGCCAGCAGCCGAACGTACAGGGATGAGGGTTCACCCCTCCACTTT. Its translation: CASSRTYRDEGSPLHF.

This chain joins TRBV5-8 and TRBJ2-3, with 7 bases fitting TRBD2. The V gene end was trimmed by 4 bases and the J gene end by 0 bases; junction bases not matched to a gene: 8. The CDR3 is 16 residues long. Germline CDR1 SGHTS, CDR2 YDEGEE. CDR3 residues: CASSPSRGVSTDTQYF. In DNA, the CDR3 is TGTGCCAGCAGCCCTTCCCGGGGGGTTAGCACAGATACGCAGTATTTT.

As for this clone: A clone one base away is much larger, so this may be a read error. V is TRBV5-8 and J is TRBJ2-2; D possibly corresponds to TRBD1 (5 bases). The CDR3 is made up of 15 amino acids. Per germline, CDR1 SGHTS and CDR2 YDEGEE. The DNA for the CDR3 is TGTGCCGGCAGCTTGGTAGGGGCGAACACCGGGGAGCTGTTTTTT. It yields the protein CAGSLVGANTGELFF.

The rearrangement uses TRBV27 and TRBJ2-2, with TRBD1 matching over 7 bases. J lost 6 bases, V lost 6 bases, and 13 bases had no gene match. The CDR3 loop spans 16 amino acids. CDR1 and CDR2 from the germline V gene are MNHEY and SMNVEV (reference sequence). CDR3 in amino acids: CASSTDRPTPAGELFF. The CDR3 nucleotides read TGTGCCAGCAGCACGGACAGGCCTACACCGGCCGGGGAGCTGTTTTTT.

In this sample, this clone turned up a few times. The chain combines TRBV19 with TRBJ1-2; 8 bases are shared with TRBD1. The CDR3 is 17 residues long. Germline trimming cut 8 bases from V and 4 bases from J; bases unmatched to any gene: 18. CDR1 and CDR2 from the germline V gene are LNHDA and SQIVND (reference sequence). CDR3 in amino acids: CASQTGTGSLGFYGYTF. Here the CDR3 DNA reads TGTGCCAGTCAAACCGGGACAGGCTCCTTGGGCTTCTATGGCTACACCTTC.

The chain uses TRBV6-1 and TRBJ2-7, with a possible D match to TRBD2 (6 bases). The germline V gene has CDR1 MNHNS and CDR2 SASEGT. Trimming cost V 2 bases and J 4 bases, with 12 bases left between them. The CDR3 contains 14 residues. Written as DNA, the CDR3 is TGTGCCAGCAGTGAATATGTCAGCGGGTACGAGCAGTACTTC. Encoded protein: CASSEYVSGYEQYF.

The chain uses TRBV5-1 and TRBJ1-1; D remains ambiguous. The CDR3 covers 15 residues. Germline V CDR1 and CDR2: SGHRS, YFSETQ. V dropped 0 bases and J dropped 0 bases, with 9 bases sitting between them. The CDR3 region has the DNA TGCGCCAGCAGCTTGGACGGAGCCCTGAACACTGAAGCTTTCTTT. Encoded protein: CASSLDGALNTEAFF.

This clone was seen a few times. J is TRBJ1-2 and V is TRBV24-1, with 8 positions matching TRBD1. V gave up 5 bases and J gave up 7 bases; unmatched junction bases: 2. The germline V gene has CDR1 KGHDR and CDR2 SFDVKD. This CDR3 region has 12 residues. CDR3 DNA: TGTGCCACCAGTGCGACAGGGGTTGGCTACACCTTC. Protein sequence: CATSATGVGYTF.